Listed below are T cell receptor beta chains from one sample, sequenced in a study of cytomegalovirus exposure and HLA in healthy donors. Profiling relied on immunoSEQ multiplex PCR, and the TCRdb table lists in-frame clones only, not all of them. The data contain 150,000 to 200,000 clones, 80% to 85% of them singletons. The material sequenced was PBMCs. The receptors come from a boy younger than 10 in good health and CMV-seronegative. The CDR3 runs from the conserved cysteine through the conserved F or W. D genes are given only for firm matches. Clone sizes are given selectively: once, few, many, or a class where the clone is expanded.

J: TRBJ2-7; D: TRBD1; V: TRBV19; size: .; CDR3: CASSPLQGHEQYF; DNA: TGTGCCAGTAGTCCATTACAGGGGCACGAGCAGTACTTC
J: TRBJ2-3; D: .; V: TRBV12-2; size: .; CDR3: CASRSPRRGQGSSSTDTQYF; DNA: TGTGCAAGTCGCTCCCCGAGGCGGGGACAGGGTTCCTCTAGCACAGATACGCAGTATTTT
J: TRBJ1-5; D: .; V: TRBV5-6; size: .; CDR3: CASSSSGGRGGDQPQHF; DNA: TGTGCCAGCAGTTCCTCCGGCGGGAGGGGGGGAGATCAGCCCCAGCATTTT
J: TRBJ2-3; D: TRBD2; V: TRBV6-1; size: .; CDR3: CASSAGLAGGNIDTQYF; DNA: TGTGCCAGCAGTGCAGGACTAGCGGGAGGGAATATAGATACGCAGTATTTT
J: TRBJ2-5; D: .; V: TRBV5-8; size: .; CDR3: CASSLAGQSFVVETQYF; DNA: TGTGCCAGCAGCTTGGCCGGACAGAGTTTTGTCGTGGAGACCCAGTACTTC
J: TRBJ2-3; D: .; V: TRBV7-9; size: .; CDR3: CASSLLSGTDTQYF; DNA: TGTGCCAGCAGCTTATTGAGCGGTACAGATACGCAGTATTTT
J: TRBJ1-2; D: .; V: TRBV27; size: .; CDR3: CASSPAGPLLYGYTF; DNA: TGTGCCAGCAGTCCTGCAGGGCCCTTACTCTATGGCTACACCTTC
J: TRBJ2-1; D: TRBD2; V: TRBV19; size: .; CDR3: CASSKTSGLVHNEQFF; DNA: TGTGCCAGTAGTAAAACTTCGGGACTAGTTCACAATGAGCAGTTCTTC
J: TRBJ1-1; D: .; V: TRBV30; size: .; CDR3: CAWRAGVTEAFF; DNA: TGTGCCTGGAGAGCAGGGGTTACTGAAGCTTTCTTT
J: TRBJ2-4; D: .; V: TRBV11-2; size: .; CDR3: CASSQSDRGIQYF; DNA: TGTGCCAGCAGCCAATCGGACAGAGGCATTCAGTACTTC
J: TRBJ2-1; D: TRBD2; V: TRBV2; size: .; CDR3: CASSLSGGSYNEQFF; DNA: TGTGCCAGCAGTCTTAGCGGGGGCTCCTACAATGAGCAGTTCTTC
J: TRBJ2-7; D: .; V: TRBV5-4; size: .; CDR3: CASSLAWDTGYEQYF; DNA: TGTGCCAGCAGCTTGGCCTGGGACACCGGCTACGAGCAGTACTTC
J: TRBJ2-2; D: TRBD2; V: TRBV6-1; size: .; CDR3: CASRASGVTSGELFF; DNA: TGTGCCAGCAGGGCTAGCGGGGTGACCAGTGGGGAGCTGTTTTTT
J: TRBJ2-3; D: .; V: TRBV4-1; size: .; CDR3: CASSPDWLGTDTQYF; DNA: TGCGCCAGCAGCCCGGACTGGCTCGGCACAGATACGCAGTATTTT
J: TRBJ1-2; D: .; V: TRBV5-6; size: few; CDR3: CASSLARNYGYTF; DNA: TGTGCCAGCAGCTTGGCCAGGAACTATGGCTACACCTTC
J: TRBJ2-3; D: TRBD2; V: TRBV11-2; size: .; CDR3: CASSLTSGGLTSTDTQYF; DNA: TGTGCCAGCAGCTTGACTAGCGGGGGGCTGACTAGCACAGATACGCAGTATTTT
J: TRBJ2-7; D: .; V: TRBV7-3; size: .; CDR3: CASSMGLAQEQYF; DNA: TGTGCCAGCAGCATGGGACTGGCGCAAGAGCAGTACTTC
J: TRBJ1-3; D: TRBD1; V: TRBV4-1; size: .; CDR3: CASSQEVPGGWGNTIYF; DNA: TGCGCCAGCAGCCAAGAGGTCCCAGGGGGCTGGGGAAACACCATATATTTT
J: TRBJ2-3; D: TRBD2; V: TRBV9; size: .; CDR3: CASSVGSAGGRTDTQYF; DNA: TGTGCCAGCAGCGTAGGATCGGCGGGAGGTAGGACAGATACGCAGTATTTT
J: TRBJ1-4; D: TRBD1; V: TRBV6-1; size: .; CDR3: CASSRQGDEKLFF; DNA: TGTGCCAGCAGCAGACAGGGCGATGAAAAACTGTTTTTT
J: TRBJ2-1; D: TRBD2; V: TRBV7-9; size: .; CDR3: CASNIPGLAGEAYNEQFF; DNA: TGTGCCAGCAATATCCCGGGACTAGCGGGAGAAGCGTACAATGAGCAGTTCTTC
J: TRBJ2-5; D: TRBD2; V: TRBV5-6; size: .; CDR3: CASSFNGGETQYF; DNA: TGTGCCAGCAGCTTTAACGGGGGGGAGACCCAGTACTTC
J: TRBJ2-6; D: .; V: TRBV6-5; size: .; CDR3: CASSLKYSGANVLTF; DNA: TGTGCCAGCAGCCTTAAATACTCTGGGGCCAACGTCCTGACTTTC
J: TRBJ1-2; D: .; V: TRBV7-9; size: .; CDR3: CASNTDRKYGYTF; DNA: TGTGCCAGCAACACAGACAGGAAATATGGCTACACCTTC
J: TRBJ1-5; D: TRBD1; V: TRBV12-5; size: .; CDR3: CASGPAPLGQYSNQPQHF; DNA: TGTGCTAGTGGTCCCGCTCCCTTGGGACAGTATAGCAATCAGCCCCAGCATTTT
J: TRBJ2-3; D: .; V: TRBV6-6; size: .; CDR3: CASRLLEANRDTQYF; DNA: TGTGCCAGCAGACTACTTGAGGCAAATCGAGATACGCAGTATTTT
J: TRBJ1-5; D: TRBD1; V: TRBV30; size: .; CDR3: CAWSWDRGGQPQHF; DNA: TGTGCCTGGAGTTGGGACAGGGGCGGTCAGCCCCAGCATTTT
J: TRBJ2-5; D: .; V: TRBV7-2; size: .; CDR3: CASSLASKYQETQYF; DNA: TGTGCCAGCAGCTTAGCAAGCAAGTACCAAGAGACCCAGTACTTC
J: TRBJ2-1; D: TRBD2; V: TRBV30; size: .; CDR3: CAWSVRSGGGYNEQFF; DNA: TGTGCCTGGAGTGTGAGAAGCGGGGGGGGCTACAATGAGCAGTTCTTC
J: TRBJ2-3; D: .; V: TRBV21-1; size: .; CDR3: CASSKTRGLVFTDTQYF; DNA: TGTGCCAGCAGCAAAACGAGGGGGCTGGTATTCACAGATACGCAGTATTTT
J: TRBJ1-2; D: TRBD1; V: TRBV14; size: few; CDR3: CASSHSIVGQGRRGYTF; DNA: TGTGCCAGCAGCCATTCTATCGTGGGACAGGGACGTCGAGGCTACACCTTC
J: TRBJ2-1; D: .; V: TRBV30; size: .; CDR3: CAYQRGLANNNEQFF; DNA: TGTGCCTACCAGAGGGGGCTAGCGAACAACAATGAGCAGTTCTTC
J: TRBJ1-3; D: .; V: TRBV30; size: .; CDR3: CAWRNRAGDTIYF; DNA: TGTGCCTGGAGGAATAGGGCCGGGGACACCATATATTTT
J: TRBJ2-5; D: .; V: TRBV20-1; size: .; CDR3: CSARSQETQYF; DNA: TGCAGTGCTCGCAGTCAAGAGACCCAGTACTTC
J: TRBJ1-2; D: .; V: TRBV5-4; size: few; CDR3: CASSLDGGIYGYTF; DNA: TGTGCCAGCAGCTTGGACGGGGGGATCTATGGCTACACCTTC
J: TRBJ2-2; D: TRBD1; V: TRBV5-8; size: few; CDR3: CASSFLDRDSGELFF; DNA: TGTGCCAGCAGCTTTTTGGACAGGGACTCCGGGGAGCTGTTTTTT
J: TRBJ1-2; D: .; V: TRBV7-8; size: .; CDR3: CASSLRGSEGYTF; DNA: TGTGCCAGCAGCTTAAGGGGTTCGGAAGGCTACACCTTC
J: TRBJ1-1; D: .; V: TRBV6-5; size: .; CDR3: CASRKGARTEAFF; DNA: TGTGCCAGCAGAAAAGGGGCTAGGACTGAAGCTTTCTTT
J: TRBJ2-7; D: TRBD1; V: TRBV2; size: .; CDR3: CASRSQGASYEQYF; DNA: TGTGCCAGCAGGTCACAGGGGGCCAGCTACGAGCAGTACTTC
J: TRBJ2-3; D: .; V: TRBV5-6; size: .; CDR3: CASSLADRGDTQYF; DNA: TGTGCCAGCAGCTTGGCTGACCGAGGCGATACGCAGTATTTT
J: TRBJ2-3; D: TRBD2; V: TRBV19; size: .; CDR3: CASSTTGTSGMVRTDTQYF; DNA: TGTGCCAGTAGCACCACCGGGACTAGCGGGATGGTCCGCACAGATACGCAGTATTTT
J: TRBJ2-7; D: TRBD2; V: TRBV5-1; size: .; CDR3: CASSLGTSGFYEQYF; DNA: TGCGCCAGCAGCTTAGGGACTAGCGGGTTCTACGAGCAGTACTTC
J: TRBJ2-1; D: TRBD2; V: TRBV4-3; size: .; CDR3: CASSQDRSVGRGDEQFF; DNA: TGCGCCAGCAGCCAAGATCGTTCAGTTGGGAGGGGCGATGAGCAGTTCTTC
J: TRBJ2-7; D: .; V: TRBV18; size: .; CDR3: CASSPENRYYEQYF; DNA: TGTGCCAGCTCACCAGAAAACAGGTACTACGAGCAGTACTTC
J: TRBJ2-3; D: .; V: TRBV5-6; size: .; CDR3: CASSGASASTDTQYF; DNA: TGTGCCAGCAGCGGGGCTAGCGCTAGCACAGATACGCAGTATTTT
J: TRBJ2-6; D: TRBD2; V: TRBV2; size: .; CDR3: CATRGEGHSGANVLTF; DNA: TGTGCCACCCGGGGGGAAGGGCACTCTGGGGCCAACGTCCTGACTTTC
J: TRBJ2-7; D: TRBD1; V: TRBV2; size: .; CDR3: CASTGSGDRGNEQYF; DNA: TGTGCCAGCACTGGCTCGGGAGACAGGGGAAACGAGCAGTACTTC